The 24 T cell receptor beta chains in this list originate from one sample, sequenced in a study of cytomegalovirus exposure and HLA in healthy donors. Assay used: immunoSEQ multiplex PCR; TCRdb lists only in-frame clones, some missing. The table shows 250,000 to 350,000 clones, with 75% to 90% occurring only once. Sequencing was performed on PBMCs. Source of these receptors: a woman younger than 45 in good health and CMV-seropositive.

V gene TRBV6-5 combines with J gene TRBJ1-1, with 7 bases fitting TRBD1. V shed 6 bases and J 1 base; nucleotides not matched to a gene: 8. The germline V gene has CDR1 MNHEY and CDR2 SVGAGI. This CDR3 is 15 amino acids long. The CDR3 sequence: CASSPTGSENTEAFF. The CDR3, as DNA: TGTGCCAGCAGCCCGACAGGGTCCGAGAACACTGAAGCTTTCTTT.

The V and J genes are TRBV19 and TRBJ1-2; 7 nucleotides agree with TRBD1. This CDR3 comprises 16 residues. V dropped 7 bases and J dropped 1; count of bases not matched to a gene: 12. Germline V gene data show CDR1 as LNHDA and CDR2 as SQIVND (reference sequence). DNA for the CDR3: TGTGCCAGTATTCCGATAGCGGGACAGATTAACTATGGCTACACCTTC. This sequence encodes CASIPIAGQINYGYTF.

In DNA form, the CDR3 reads TGCAGTGCCCGTTACACTGAAGCTTTCTTT. This codes for CSARYTEAFF. The chain joins TRBV20-1 to TRBJ1-1; D gene uncertain. Trimming pared 6 bases from V and 3 bases from J, leaving 5 bases between. CDR3 length: 10 amino acids. From germline, CDR1 is DFQATT and CDR2 SNEGSKA (reference sequence).

The chain recombines TRBV19 with TRBJ2-7, with 10 bases fitting TRBD1. This CDR3 has 15 residues. The V gene end was trimmed by 6 bases and the J gene end by 4 bases; junction bases not matched to a gene: 9. Germline-derived CDR1 and CDR2 are LNHDA and SQIVND (reference sequence). The CDR3 reads CASSRSPGQGYEQYF. CDR3 bases: TGTGCCAGTAGCCGATCCCCGGGACAGGGGTACGAGCAGTACTTC.

This chain uses TRBV2 with TRBJ1-4; no clear D. CDR1 SNHLY and CDR2 FYNNEI come from the germline V gene. Trimming cost V 5 bases and J 8 bases, with 15 bases left between them. The CDR3 is 14 residues long. The DNA for the CDR3 is TGTGCCAGCAGTACGGCGGCAGGAGACGAAAAACTGTTTTTT. Protein: CASSTAAGDEKLFF.

V gene TRBV29-1 combines with J gene TRBJ2-7, with D uncertain. With 7 bases removed from V and 4 bases from J, the gap between germline ends came to 11 bases. The CDR3 covers 11 residues. The germline V gene encodes CDR1 SQVTM and CDR2 ANQGSEA. CDR3 DNA sequence: TGCAGCGCCCAGGACGGGTACGAGCAGTACTTC. It encodes CSAQDGYEQYF.

The chain has TRBV9 and TRBJ2-5; D call uncertain. Germline lookup yields CDR1 SGDLS and CDR2 YYNGEE. The CDR3 is 13 residues long. V lost 2 bases and J lost 1, with 6 bases in between. CDR3: CASSVTAQETQYF. DNA for the CDR3: TGTGCCAGCAGCGTCACAGCCCAAGAGACCCAGTACTTC.

This clone was seen only once. This chain links TRBV5-6 with TRBJ2-7; D unresolved. The CDR3 runs 16 residues. Trimming took 0 bases from V and 3 from J, leaving 16 bases between them. Per germline, CDR1 SGHDT and CDR2 YYEEEE. CDR3 coding DNA: TGTGCCAGCAGCTTGGGGGATGGGCTGAAGGGCTACGAGCAGTACTTC. It codes for CASSLGDGLKGYEQYF.

The CDR3 bases are TGTGCCAGCACCCCCGACGGGAACACTGAAGCTTTCTTT. It yields the protein CASTPDGNTEAFF. The V and J genes are TRBV11-3 and TRBJ1-1; no reliable D call. The CDR3 length is 13 residues. Germline CDR1 reads SGHNT; CDR2 reads YENEEA. Trimming shortened V by 7 bases and J by 1 base, and 10 bases separated the two germline ends.

The V and J genes are TRBV13 and TRBJ1-2; a possible D gene is TRBD1 (5 bases). V lost 5 bases and J 4 bases, leaving 11 bases between the germline ends. This CDR3 has 13 residues. Germline values: CDR1 PRHDT, CDR2 FYEKMQ (reference sequence). CDR3 protein: CASSQDRFYGYTF. The CDR3 DNA sequence: TGTGCCAGCAGCCAAGACAGATTCTATGGCTACACCTTC.

This chain connects TRBV6-1 to TRBJ1-3, with D possibly being TRBD1 (6 bases). V gave up 6 bases and J gave up 7 bases, with 16 bases separating them. The CDR3 sequence is 14 residues long. Germline loops: CDR1 MNHNS, CDR2 SASEGT. The CDR3 DNA reads TGTGCCAGCAGAGGAGGGACACTCCGGAACACCATATATTTT. Protein product: CASRGGTLRNTIYF.

The rearrangement uses TRBV4-1 and TRBJ2-7; D is possibly TRBD1 (5 bases). This CDR3 is 15 amino acids long. Germline loops: CDR1 MGHRA, CDR2 YSYEKL. The V and J ends lost 1 base and 3 bases respectively, with 13 bases between them. DNA for the CDR3: TGCGCCAGCAGCCAAGCAAAGGTTGACAGCTACGAGCAGTACTTC. Residues: CASSQAKVDSYEQYF.

The rearrangement links TRBV4-2 to TRBJ2-1, with 8 nucleotides matching TRBD2. The V gene end was trimmed by 1 base and the J gene end by 4 bases; junction bases not matched to a gene: 12. There are 18 residues in the CDR3. Germline V gene lookup returns CDR1 LGHNA and CDR2 YNFKEQ. The CDR3 nucleotides are TGTGCCAGCAGCCAAGGCGCAGGACTAGCTGCGGGTTACAATGAGCAGTTCTTC. The encoded protein is CASSQGAGLAAGYNEQFF.

The chain links TRBV25-1 to TRBJ2-3, with D perhaps matching TRBD2 (5 bases). Germline CDR1 and CDR2: MGHDK and SYGVNS. V lost 3 bases and J lost 9, with 16 bases in between. The CDR3 has 14 residues. The CDR3 sequence is CASSDPTADYTQYF. In DNA form, the CDR3 reads TGTGCCAGCAGTGATCCGACGGCCGACTACACGCAGTATTTT. Full variable domain (outside the CDR3, taken from reference TRBV25-1 and TRBJ2-3): EADIYQTPRYLVIGTGKKITLECSQTMGHDKMYWYQQDPGMELHLIHYSYGVNSTEKGDLSSESTVSRIRTEHFPLTLESARPSHTSQYLCASSDPTADYTQYFGPGTRLTVL.

V and J are TRBV9 and TRBJ2-7; D remains ambiguous. The CDR3 is made up of 12 amino acids. V gave up 0 bases and J gave up 6 bases, with 7 bases separating them. Germline V gives CDR1 SGDLS, CDR2 YYNGEE. CDR3 in amino acids: CASSVGHGEQYF. CDR3 in DNA: TGTGCCAGCAGCGTAGGACACGGCGAGCAGTACTTC. Full variable domain (outside the CDR3, taken from reference TRBV9 and TRBJ2-7): DSGVTQTPKHLITATGQRVTLRCSPRSGDLSVYWYQQSLDQGLQFLIQYYNGEERAKGNILERFSAQQFPDLHSELNLSSLELGDSALYFCASSVGHGEQYFGPGTRLTVT.

This chain uses TRBV28 with TRBJ1-2; 7 bases fit TRBD1. J lost 3 bases, V lost 4 bases, and 11 bases had no gene match. The germline gives CDR1 MDHEN, CDR2 SYDVKM. This CDR3 is built from 16 residues. In DNA form, the CDR3 reads TGTGCCAGCAGTTCCCCCCGACAGGGAATCGACTATGGCTACACCTTC. Protein: CASSSPRQGIDYGYTF.

The chain joins TRBV6-5 to TRBJ1-1; D unresolved. Trimming left V 6 bases short and J 1 base short, with 15 bases between. The V gene's germline CDR1 is MNHEY and CDR2 SVGAGI. The CDR3 sequence is 15 residues long. The CDR3 DNA is TGTGCCAGCAGCTCTCCGAGGTTACAGAACACTGAAGCTTTCTTT. Protein: CASSSPRLQNTEAFF.

V gene TRBV19 combines with J gene TRBJ1-2; TRBD1 agrees at 8 bases. Trimming at V came to 6 bases and at J to 3 bases, leaving 0 bases not matched to a gene. The CDR3 has 12 residues. Germline assignment: CDR1 LNHDA and CDR2 SQIVND (reference sequence). The CDR3 DNA is TGTGCCAGTAGGGGACAGGACTATGGCTACACCTTC. The encoded protein is CASRGQDYGYTF. The full variable domain, its missing parts supplied by reference TRBV19 and TRBJ1-2, is DGGITQSPKYLFRKEGQNVTLSCEQNLNHDAMYWYRQDPGQGLRLIYYSQIVNDFQKGDIAEGYSVSREKKESFPLTVTSAQKNPTAFYLCASRGQDYGYTFGSGTRLTVV.

This sequence joins TRBV6-1 and TRBJ2-3; 7 bases agree with TRBD2. CDR1 and CDR2 from the germline V gene are MNHNS and SASEGT. The CDR3 consists of 17 residues. V was clipped by 2 bases and J by 2 bases; unmatched bases: 10. The CDR3 nucleotides read TGTGCCAGCAGTGAAATCCCCGGGGGGTTGGCCACAGATACGCAGTATTTT. As protein: CASSEIPGGLATDTQYF.

The gene calls are TRBV9 and TRBJ2-6, with 9 bases matching TRBD1. The germline CDR1 and CDR2 sequences are SGDLS and YYNGEE. The CDR3 totals 17 residues. The V gene end was trimmed by 4 bases and the J gene end by 3 bases; junction bases not matched to a gene: 8. For the CDR3, the DNA is TGTGCCAGCAGCCCCTTACAGGGGGCGGATGGGGCCAACGTCCTGACTTTC. Translated, it gives CASSPLQGADGANVLTF.

The chain employs TRBV28 and TRBJ1-1; D call uncertain. Germline V gene sequence: CDR1 MDHEN, CDR2 SYDVKM. Trimming stripped 3 bases from V and 1 base from J, with 9 bases between. The CDR3 extends over 14 amino acids. CDR3 amino acids: CASSFAGSNTEAFF. The CDR3, as DNA: TGTGCCAGCAGTTTTGCGGGCTCGAACACTGAAGCTTTCTTT.

The V call is TRBV2, the J call TRBJ2-5, with D perhaps being TRBD1 or TRBD2 (5 bases each). The CDR3 is made up of 12 amino acids. The germline gives CDR1 SNHLY, CDR2 FYNNEI. V lost 6 bases and J 2 bases, leaving 7 bases between the germline ends. The chain's CDR3 is CASRRGQETQYF. CDR3 bases: TGTGCCAGCAGGAGGGGTCAAGAGACCCAGTACTTC.

The J gene is TRBJ2-1, the V gene TRBV9; D gene uncertain. The germline V gene has CDR1 SGDLS and CDR2 YYNGEE. Between the trimmed V and J ends, which lost 4 bases and 8 bases, there was a span of 16 bases. The CDR3 spans 14 residues. CDR3 in DNA: TGTGCCAGCAGCATTGACGGGCCGTCACATGAGCAGTTCTTC. Translated: CASSIDGPSHEQFF.

For the CDR3, the DNA is TGTGCCTGGAGTACCGGGGCCCGGGGGGGAGAGCAGTACTTC. Translated, it gives CAWSTGARGGEQYF. J is TRBJ2-7 and V is TRBV30, with TRBD2 identical over 8 bases. V shed 2 bases and J 7 bases; nucleotides not matched to a gene: 10. Germline V gene data show CDR1 as GTSNPN and CDR2 as SVGIG (reference sequence). CDR3 length: 14 amino acids.